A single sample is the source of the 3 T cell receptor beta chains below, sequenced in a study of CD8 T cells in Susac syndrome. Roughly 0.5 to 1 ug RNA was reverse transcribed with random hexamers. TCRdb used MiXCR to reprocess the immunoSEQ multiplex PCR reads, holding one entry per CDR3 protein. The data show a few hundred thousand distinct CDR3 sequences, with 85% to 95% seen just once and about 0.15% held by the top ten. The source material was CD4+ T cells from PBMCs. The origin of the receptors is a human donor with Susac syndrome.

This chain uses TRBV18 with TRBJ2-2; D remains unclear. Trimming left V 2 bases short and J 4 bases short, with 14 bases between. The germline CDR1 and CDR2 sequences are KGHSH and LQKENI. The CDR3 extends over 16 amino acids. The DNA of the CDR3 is TGTGCCAGCTCACCAATAGGCCCGGAGTCCACCGGGGAGCTGTTTTTT. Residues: CASSPIGPESTGELFF.

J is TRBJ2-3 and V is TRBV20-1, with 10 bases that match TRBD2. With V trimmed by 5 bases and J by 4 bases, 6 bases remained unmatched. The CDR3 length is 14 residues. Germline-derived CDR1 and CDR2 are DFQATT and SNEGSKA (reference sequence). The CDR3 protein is CSASSGGEADTQYF. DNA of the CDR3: TGCAGTGCTTCTAGCGGGGGAGAAGCAGATACGCAGTATTTT.

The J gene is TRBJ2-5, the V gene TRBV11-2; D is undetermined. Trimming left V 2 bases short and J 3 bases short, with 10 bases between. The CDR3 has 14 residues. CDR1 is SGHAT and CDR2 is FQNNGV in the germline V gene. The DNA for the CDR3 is TGTGCCAGCAGCTTAAGTCCGGGTAAAGAGACCCAGTACTTC. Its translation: CASSLSPGKETQYF.